The 8 T cell receptor beta chains below all came from one sample that was sequenced in a study of T cell responses to AZD1222 COVID-19 vaccine. Assay used: immunoSEQ multiplex PCR; TCRdb lists only in-frame clones, some missing. The repertoire holds 200,000 or so clones, with over 80% as singletons. Here the sequenced sample was peripheral blood, taken on day 0 of MenACWY control vaccination. The source of these receptors is an adult in good health.

The chain combines TRBV6-6 with TRBJ2-2; TRBD1 matches 7 bases. The CDR3 is made up of 13 amino acids. In germline, CDR1 is MNHNY, CDR2 SVGAGI (reference sequence). J was trimmed by 6 bases and V by 8 bases; bases with no gene match: 6. The CDR3 DNA reads TGTGCCAGCCGGGCCAGGGGGTCCGGGGAGCTGTTTTTT. This gives the protein CASRARGSGELFF.

J is TRBJ1-1 and V is TRBV3-1 (or the pseudogene TRBV3-2); D gene ambiguous. The germline V gene has CDR1 LGHDT and CDR2 YNNKEL (reference sequence). Trimming removed 5 bases at V and 0 bases at J, with 13 bases between. This CDR3 has 15 residues. CDR3 nucleotide sequence: TGTGCCAGCAGCATAAAGACATCCATGAACACTGAAGCTTTCTTT. It encodes CASSIKTSMNTEAFF.

The CDR3 DNA is TGCAGCGTTGATCGCGGGGGCGGCACCTACAATGAGCAGTTCTTC. It specifies CSVDRGGGTYNEQFF. This chain connects TRBV29-1 to TRBJ2-1; possible D gene TRBD2, 7 bases. The V and J ends lost 3 bases and 2 bases respectively, with 14 bases between them. CDR1 is SQVTM and CDR2 is ANQGSEA in the germline V gene. The CDR3 is 15 residues long.

The V call is TRBV7-2, the J call TRBJ2-7; the D gene is possibly TRBD2 (6 bases). V lost 0 bases, J lost 9 bases, and 12 bases lay in between. This CDR3 contains 13 residues. Germline-derived CDR1 and CDR2 are SGHTA and FQGNSA. The CDR3 sequence is CASSLAREEAQYF. The CDR3 DNA follows: TGTGCCAGCAGCTTAGCGAGGGAGGAGGCGCAGTACTTC.

The CDR3 reads CASSEQQGNEQFF. DNA of the CDR3: TGTGCCAGCAGCGAGCAACAGGGGAATGAGCAGTTCTTC. The genes are TRBV7-2 and TRBJ2-1; 7 bases are shared with TRBD1. Germline CDR1 reads SGHTA; CDR2 reads FQGNSA. With 5 bases clipped from V and 7 bases from J, the junction kept 5 bases outside the gene matches. The CDR3 loop spans 13 amino acids.

The genes are TRBV24-1 and TRBJ1-5; 10 nucleotides match TRBD1. CDR1 KGHDR and CDR2 SFDVKD come from the germline V gene. This CDR3 is built from 16 residues. J lost 5 bases, V lost 5 bases, and 8 bases had no gene match. The CDR3 coding sequence is TGTGCCACCAGTGCCGCCCGACAGGGGGCTTATCAGCCCCAGCATTTT. It specifies CATSAARQGAYQPQHF.

The chain recombines TRBV19 with TRBJ2-1, with D perhaps TRBD2 (7 bases). The germline V and J ends were trimmed by 3 bases and 5 bases, with 17 bases remaining between them. Germline values: CDR1 LNHDA, CDR2 SQIVND (reference sequence). The CDR3 consists of 16 residues. The CDR3 loop reads CASSIWGASGNNEQFF. CDR3 coding DNA: TGTGCCAGTAGTATTTGGGGGGCTAGCGGAAACAATGAGCAGTTCTTC.

This clone was seen once. The chain has TRBV19 and TRBJ1-2, with 9 bases that match TRBD1. Germline V gene lookup returns CDR1 LNHDA and CDR2 SQIVND (reference sequence). The CDR3 sequence is 14 residues long. Losses at the gene ends were 3 bases for V and 3 bases for J; bases not matched to a gene: 2. CDR3 sequence (DNA): TGTGCCAGTAGTATCCGGGACAGGGACTATGGCTACACCTTC. Translating it yields CASSIRDRDYGYTF.